This T cell receptor (beta chain) is from a study of OX40 agonist ivuxolimab in advanced cancers. In the study overall: Ivuxolimab is a fully human IgG2 antibody that activates OX40 (CD134). From roughly 23 to 85 years was the age range, with a mean of around 60 years, and roughly 83% were male. Study observations and caveats: Both CD4+ and CD8+ T cell populations in blood had undergone clonal expansion by week 6 at 0.1 to 3.0 mg/kg.

TCRdb's table, derived via immunoSEQ multiplex PCR, lists solely in-frame clones and lacks some. The data hold 13,000 to 15,000 clones, with approximately 90% observed a single time. Patients with autoimmune history or systemic immunosuppression were excluded. The CDR3 has 13 residues. CDR1 is SSHAT, CDR2 FNYEAQ, per germline (reference sequence). Notes on this clone: The antigen is not known. Mismatch with germline at one junction end may stem from a read error.

The source of this sequence is an adult with an advanced solid tumor such as melanoma, head and neck, liver or kidney cancer. The V and J genes are TRBV7-7 and TRBJ2-3, with D tentatively TRBD2 (6 bases). The sample here was CD4+ or CD8+ T cells sorted from blood, taken in a trial of the OX40 agonist ivuxolimab. CDR3 amino acids: CASSRDSTDTQYF. The CDR3 DNA is TGTGCTAGCAGCAGGGACTCCACAGATACGCAGTATTTT.